Below, 2 T cell receptor beta chains from the same sample are listed, as sequenced in a study of cytomegalovirus exposure and HLA in healthy donors. With 60 Vbeta and 13 Jbeta primers, the PCR was carried out. Sequencing was performed with immunoSEQ multiplex PCR; in TCRdb, only in-frame clones are kept and a portion is missing. The sample contains approximately 180,000 clones, approximately 72% of which appear only once. Sequencing used PBMCs. The receptors derive from a human donor in good health.

V and J are TRBV7-9 and TRBJ1-2; 8 bases are a match to TRBD1. Germline CDR1 is SEHNR and CDR2 is FQNEAQ (reference sequence). After removal of 5 bases from V and 0 bases from J, the junction contained 14 bases not matched to a gene. This CDR3 spans 18 amino acids. The CDR3 loop is CASSPWTGPTPANYGYTF. The DNA for the CDR3 is TGTGCCAGCAGCCCCTGGACAGGGCCTACTCCAGCTAACTATGGCTACACCTTC.

The chain joins TRBV7-8 to TRBJ1-2; D gene unclear. V lost 3 bases, J lost 6 bases, and 14 bases lay in between. Germline V CDR1 and CDR2: SGHVS, FQNEAQ. This CDR3 spans 14 amino acids. The CDR3 loop is CASSLDRENHGYTF. CDR3 coding DNA: TGTGCCAGCAGCTTGGACCGGGAGAACCATGGCTACACCTTC.